The T cell receptor (beta chain) described here comes from a study of OX40 agonist ivuxolimab in advanced cancers. Study-level background: Ivuxolimab, an antibody that agonizes OX40 (CD134), was administered to the patients. The dose-escalation group included hepatocellular carcinoma, melanoma, renal cell carcinoma and head and neck cancer. Allowance was made for prior anti-PD-1, anti-PD-L1 or anti-CTLA-4 therapy, and about 40% had some.

Only in-frame clones appear in the TCRdb table, and some are missing; sequencing was by immunoSEQ multiplex PCR. The sample consists of some 95,000 clones, under 95% of them appearing once. The CDR3 contains 13 residues. In germline, CDR1 is GTSNPN, CDR2 SVGIG (reference sequence). V gave up 3 bases and J gave up 9 bases, with 12 bases separating them. Anyone with autoimmune disease history or systemic immunosuppression was excluded. The rearrangement uses TRBV30 and TRBJ1-6; the D gene is possibly TRBD1 (5 bases). The input for sequencing was CD4+ or CD8+ T cells sorted from blood, taken in a trial of the OX40 agonist ivuxolimab. This TCR derives from an adult with an advanced solid tumor such as melanoma, head and neck, liver or kidney cancer. CDR3 sequence reads: CAWSGHSSSPLHF. The CDR3 DNA sequence: TGTGCCTGGAGCGGACATTCTAGTTCACCCCTCCACTTT.